One sample yielded the 30 T cell receptor beta chains listed below, sequenced in a study of CD8+ T cells in alopecia areata. As the sequencing template, cDNA was produced by extracting RNA and reverse transcribing it. The protocol was immunoSEQ multiplex PCR, while the TCRdb copy is restricted to in-frame clones and leaves out a portion. This sample has some 240,000 clones, with 57% found just once. The sequenced sample was CD4+ T cells sorted from blood, obtained at week 0. The receptor source for this set is a human donor with alopecia areata.

V usage is TRBV5-4 and J usage is TRBJ2-7; perhaps TRBD2 as D (5 bases). Germline values: CDR1 SGHNT, CDR2 YYREEE (reference sequence). This CDR3 is built from 16 residues. The V end was cut by 4 bases, the J end by 4 bases, with 21 bases between. CDR3 DNA sequence: TGTGCCAGCAGCCGACCGATAAACAGCGGAAAATACGAGCAGTACTTC. Translating gives CASSRPINSGKYEQYF.

The rearrangement uses TRBV19 and TRBJ2-7, with D perhaps given as TRBD1 or TRBD2 (5 bases each). Trimming pared 8 bases from V and 4 bases from J, leaving 15 bases between. Germline loops: CDR1 LNHDA, CDR2 SQIVND (reference sequence). The CDR3 runs 13 residues. CDR3 sequence reads: CASSPGPGYEQYF. The DNA of the CDR3 is TGTGCCAGTTCACCGGGACCGGGGTACGAGCAGTACTTC.

The rearrangement links TRBV29-1 to TRBJ2-7; D may be TRBD1 (7 bases). The CDR3 length is 16 residues. V was trimmed by 6 bases and J by 7 bases, leaving 28 bases between them. CDR1 is SQVTM, CDR2 ANQGSEA, per germline. The chain's CDR3 is CSVHLGAGQTLREQYF. The CDR3 coding sequence is TGCAGCGTCCACCTGGGGGCGGGACAGACCTTGAGGGAGCAGTACTTC.

The chain uses TRBV5-8 and TRBJ2-5; 10 bases agree with TRBD1. The CDR3 length is 16 residues. The germline CDR1 and CDR2 sequences are SGHTS and YDEGEE. The V and J ends lost 0 bases and 3 bases, in that order; junction bases with no gene match: 5. CDR3 amino acids: CASSLALGTGEETQYF. For the CDR3, the DNA is TGTGCCAGCAGCTTGGCCCTTGGGACAGGGGAAGAGACCCAGTACTTC. The full variable domain, completed using reference TRBV5-8 and TRBJ2-5, is EAGVTQSPTHLIKTRGQQATLRCSPISGHTSVYWYQQALGLGLQFLLWYDEGEERNRGNFPPRFSGRQFPNYSSELNVNALELEDSALYLCASSLALGTGEETQYFGPGTRLLVL.

This chain connects TRBV5-1 to TRBJ1-5; a possible D gene is TRBD1 (5 bases). Trimming removed 2 bases from V and 7 bases from J, with 16 bases in between. CDR1 SGHRS and CDR2 YFSETQ come from the germline V gene. The CDR3 length is 15 residues. CDR3 coding DNA: TGCGCCAGCAGCTTTAACGGGGGAGTAGGACAGCCCCAGCATTTT. Translating it yields CASSFNGGVGQPQHF.

This clone was seen more than once but under ten times. The chain joins TRBV4-1 to TRBJ2-5, with 12 bases aligning to TRBD2. J gave up 2 bases and V 1 base, and 14 bases lay outside the gene matches. The CDR3 is 20 amino acids. CDR1 and CDR2 (germline): MGHRA, YSYEKL. CDR3: CASSQGALAGGRGGQETQYF. Written as DNA, the CDR3 is TGCGCCAGCAGCCAAGGCGCCCTAGCGGGAGGGCGAGGAGGGCAAGAGACCCAGTACTTC.

The chain combines TRBV5-6 with TRBJ1-4; D is undetermined. Trimming took off 2 bases at V and 8 bases at J, with 7 bases between the two ends. Germline assignment: CDR1 SGHDT and CDR2 YYEEEE. The CDR3 runs 12 residues. CDR3 nucleotides: TGTGCCAGCAGCTTTAGTCGCGAAAAACTGTTTTTT. The encoded protein is CASSFSREKLFF.

The rearrangement links TRBV11-2 to TRBJ1-5; maybe TRBD1 (5 bases). The ends were cut back, 3 bases at V and 3 bases at J, with 9 bases in the middle. The CDR3 spans 14 residues. Germline V gene data show CDR1 as SGHAT and CDR2 as FQNNGV. CDR3 DNA sequence: TGTGCCAGCAGCTTGGGACTGAACAATCAGCCCCAGCATTTT. It yields the protein CASSLGLNNQPQHF.

V is TRBV30 and J is TRBJ2-3; TRBD2 aligns across 14 bases. The CDR3 covers 16 residues. The V segment lost 2 bases and the J segment 1 base; nucleotides outside the gene matches: 2. Germline V gene sequence: CDR1 GTSNPN, CDR2 SVGIG (reference sequence). CDR3 sequence: CAWSLGLAGGTDTQYF. CDR3 sequence (DNA): TGTGCCTGGAGTCTGGGACTAGCGGGAGGCACAGATACGCAGTATTTT. Supplemented by reference TRBV30 and TRBJ2-3, the full variable domain reads SQTIHQWPATLVQPVGSPLSLECTVEGTSNPNLYWYRQAAGRGLQLLFYSVGIGQISSEVPQNLSASRPQDRQFILSSKKLLLSDSGFYLCAWSLGLAGGTDTQYFGPGTRLTVL.

A few counts support this clone. The chain joins TRBV7-9 to TRBJ2-1; 10 nucleotides align to TRBD2. CDR1 is SEHNR, CDR2 FQNEAQ, per germline (reference sequence). This CDR3 is 15 amino acids long. Trimming removed 5 bases from V and 6 bases from J; junction bases left unmatched: 7. This CDR3 is CASSPPGLALNEQFF. DNA for the CDR3: TGTGCCAGCAGCCCCCCGGGACTAGCGCTCAATGAGCAGTTCTTC.

V usage is TRBV2 and J usage is TRBJ1-2, with 7 bases fitting TRBD1. This CDR3 spans 16 amino acids. The V segment lost 0 bases and the J segment 0 bases; nucleotides outside the gene matches: 4. Germline CDR1 SNHLY, CDR2 FYNNEI. The CDR3 DNA reads as TGTGCCAGCAGTGAAGCGTATGGGACAGCTAACTATGGCTACACCTTC. Translated, it gives CASSEAYGTANYGYTF.

The chain carries TRBV5-8 and TRBJ1-2; a possible D gene is TRBD1 (6 bases). V lost 0 bases and J 6 bases, leaving 12 bases between the germline ends. This CDR3 comprises 14 residues. The germline CDR1 and CDR2 sequences are SGHTS and YDEGEE. The CDR3 DNA is TGTGCCAGCAGCTTGGTACAGGGAATTGATGGCTACACCTTC. Protein sequence: CASSLVQGIDGYTF.

This rearrangement joins TRBV20-1 to TRBJ2-7, with D perhaps assigned TRBD1 or TRBD2 (5 bases each). The CDR3 runs 11 residues. V dropped 5 bases and J dropped 0 bases, with 5 bases sitting between them. Per the germline V gene, CDR1 is DFQATT and CDR2 is SNEGSKA (reference sequence). CDR3 sequence (DNA): TGCAGTGCTGGGACCTCCTACGAGCAGTACTTC. Amino acids: CSAGTSYEQYF.

This chain links TRBV4-1 with TRBJ2-7; no reliable D call. The CDR3 consists of 13 residues. V lost 2 bases and J lost 6, with 11 bases in between. The germline V gene encodes CDR1 MGHRA and CDR2 YSYEKL. CDR3 loop: CASSQRFLAEQYF. DNA for the CDR3: TGCGCCAGCAGCCAACGATTCCTCGCCGAGCAGTACTTC.

The sample holds a few counts of this clone. The rearrangement uses TRBV5-6 and TRBJ2-3; no definite D call. V was cut by 1 base and J by 0 bases, with 6 bases left in between. The V gene's germline CDR1 is SGHDT and CDR2 YYEEEE. This CDR3 region has 14 residues. CDR3 DNA sequence: TGTGCCAGCAGCTTGATTACTAGCACAGATACGCAGTATTTT. Its protein product is CASSLITSTDTQYF.

The V gene is TRBV7-8, the J gene TRBJ2-3, with unresolved D. The germline V gene has CDR1 SGHVS and CDR2 FQNEAQ. V was cut by 1 base and J by 2 bases, with 7 bases left in between. The length of the CDR3 is 14 residues. The CDR3 here is CASSLDRATDTQYF. CDR3 bases: TGTGCCAGCAGCTTAGATAGGGCCACAGATACGCAGTATTTT.

The genes are TRBV19 and TRBJ2-7; TRBD1 or TRBD2 may be the D gene (5 bases each). Trimming removed 9 bases from V and 7 bases from J, with 16 bases in between. There are 12 residues in the CDR3. The germline V gene has CDR1 LNHDA and CDR2 SQIVND (reference sequence). The CDR3, as DNA: TGTGCCAGCAAGGGGACCGTGGGGGAGCAGTACTTC. Protein: CASKGTVGEQYF.

This clone was recorded only once. J is TRBJ1-2 and V is TRBV5-6; 8 bases are a match to TRBD1. The CDR3 extends over 16 amino acids. V lost 3 bases to trimming and J lost 3 bases; unmatched junction nucleotides: 10. Germline CDR1 and CDR2: SGHDT and YYEEEE. CDR3 nucleotides: TGTGCCAGCAGCTCGTCTCAGGGGGCTTCCGACTATGGCTACACCTTC. Translated: CASSSSQGASDYGYTF.

The gene calls are TRBV30 and TRBJ2-1; 10 positions match TRBD2. The CDR3 has 14 residues. Trimming at V came to 1 base and at J to 8 bases, leaving 5 bases not matched to a gene. CDR1 and CDR2 from the germline V gene are GTSNPN and SVGIG (reference sequence). Written as DNA, the CDR3 is TGTGCCTGGAGTGCTAGCGGGAGTTTCGATGAGCAGTTCTTC. Its translation is CAWSASGSFDEQFF.

The rearrangement joins TRBV5-1 to TRBJ2-5, with 7 bases aligning to TRBD1. The CDR3 sequence is 15 residues long. Germline V CDR1 and CDR2: SGHRS, YFSETQ. V was clipped by 7 bases and J by 5 bases; unmatched bases: 14. In nucleotides, the CDR3 is TGCGCCAGCCGCCGGGACAGCGTTGCGTGGGAGACCCAGTACTTC. It specifies CASRRDSVAWETQYF.

The V and J genes are TRBV30 and TRBJ2-1; the D gene is possibly TRBD2 (5 bases). V lost 2 bases to trimming and J lost 13 bases, with 15 bases between them. Looked up from germline, CDR1 is GTSNPN and CDR2 is SVGIG (reference sequence). The CDR3 is 12 residues long. The CDR3 coding sequence is TGTGCCTGGAGTCCAACCGAAGCGGCTCAGTTCTTC. Protein: CAWSPTEAAQFF.

As DNA, the CDR3 is TGCAGCGTTGAGGGGACCGTGAGGACTGAAGCTTTCTTT. Protein: CSVEGTVRTEAFF. V gene TRBV29-1 combines with J gene TRBJ1-1; the D gene is possibly TRBD1 (5 bases). Germline V gives CDR1 SQVTM, CDR2 ANQGSEA. The CDR3 is made up of 13 amino acids. V was shortened by 3 bases and J by 5 bases, with 13 bases between the two germline ends.

The V gene is TRBV7-9, the J gene TRBJ1-1, with no clear D. V was shortened by 1 base and J by 0 bases, with 15 bases between the two germline ends. Germline assignment: CDR1 SEHNR and CDR2 FQNEAQ (reference sequence). This CDR3 has 17 residues. The CDR3 here is CASSLEGQRYMNTEAFF. The CDR3 DNA reads TGTGCCAGCAGCTTAGAAGGGCAACGATACATGAACACTGAAGCTTTCTTT. The full variable domain, its missing parts supplied by reference TRBV7-9 and TRBJ1-1, is DTGVSQNPRHKITKRGQNVTFRCDPISEHNRLYWYRQTLGQGPEFLTYFQNEAQLEKSRLLSDRFSAERPKGSFSTLEIQRTEQGDSAMYLCASSLEGQRYMNTEAFFGQGTRLTVV.

In this sample, this clone turned up a few times. The J gene is TRBJ2-6, the V gene TRBV11-2; a weak D match, TRBD2 (5 bases). The CDR3 loop spans 15 amino acids. Trimming took 1 base from V and 2 from J, leaving 6 bases between them. From germline, CDR1 is SGHAT and CDR2 FQNNGV. The CDR3 spells CASSLGGAGANVLTF. The CDR3, as DNA: TGTGCCAGCAGCTTAGGGGGAGCTGGGGCCAACGTCCTGACTTTC.

V usage is TRBV30 and J usage is TRBJ2-2; possibly TRBD2 for D (5 bases). This CDR3 comprises 13 residues. V was clipped by 3 bases and J by 5 bases, with 10 bases between them. Germline lookup yields CDR1 GTSNPN and CDR2 SVGIG (reference sequence). Here the CDR3 DNA reads TGTGCCTGGAGCTGGGAGAGGACCGGGGAGCTGTTTTTT. Its protein is CAWSWERTGELFF.

This clone was recorded once. The chain combines TRBV4-1 with TRBJ2-1; D call uncertain. The CDR3 has 13 amino acids. Trimming left V 4 bases short and J 4 bases short, with 8 bases between. The germline gives CDR1 MGHRA, CDR2 YSYEKL. For the CDR3, the DNA is TGCGCCAGCAGCCTGGCAAGTTACAATGAGCAGTTCTTC. Translation: CASSLASYNEQFF.

The J gene is TRBJ1-2, the V gene TRBV7-6, with a weak D call TRBD1 (6 bases). The germline V gene encodes CDR1 SGHVS and CDR2 FNYEAQ. The CDR3 spans 15 residues. The V end was cut by 1 base, the J end by 4 bases, with 13 bases between. The CDR3 loop is CASSLEDSPSYGYTF. CDR3 coding DNA: TGTGCCAGCAGCTTAGAGGACAGCCCTAGCTATGGCTACACCTTC.

This clone was picked up a small number of times. CDR3 DNA sequence: TGTGCCAGCAGTGAAAACGCCCCTTGGAACCAGTTCTTC. Protein product: CASSENAPWNQFF. The gene calls are TRBV25-1 and TRBJ2-1, with D unresolved. Germline CDR1 MGHDK, CDR2 SYGVNS. The CDR3 consists of 13 residues. Trimming took 2 bases from V and 13 from J, leaving 15 bases between them.

The chain couples TRBV4-1 to TRBJ2-7; 12 bases fit TRBD2. CDR3 length equals 15 residues. Germline V gene data show CDR1 as MGHRA and CDR2 as YSYEKL. The J segment lost 6 bases and the V segment lost 2 bases, leaving 5 bases of the junction unmatched. For the CDR3, the DNA is TGCGCCAGCAGCCAAAGGACTAGCGGGATTCCCGAGCAGTACTTC. This gives the protein CASSQRTSGIPEQYF.

This clone was recorded a few times. The chain joins TRBV13 to TRBJ2-2, with TRBD2 as a possible D gene (5 bases). The V gene's germline CDR1 is PRHDT and CDR2 FYEKMQ (reference sequence). The CDR3 is 14 amino acids. The V end was cut by 6 bases, the J end by 4 bases, with 12 bases between. The CDR3 spells CASSNRGFTGELFF. The CDR3, as DNA: TGTGCCAGCAGTAATCGCGGGTTCACCGGGGAGCTGTTTTTT.